These T cell receptor beta chains were read from a single sample in a study of cytomegalovirus exposure and HLA in healthy donors. Libraries were prepared by immunoSEQ multiplex PCR; TCRdb keeps only in-frame clonotypes and omits some of them. The sample comprises 45,000 or so clones, 93% of which are singletons, and around 2.1% rests with the top ten. Sequenced input: PBMCs. These TCRs come from a woman aged 18-30 years in good health and CMV-seronegative. The CDR3 runs from the conserved cysteine through the conserved F or W. D genes are given only for firm matches. For some rows the clone size is stated as once, few or many, or as a class when expanded; others skip it.

J gene | clone size | CDR3 length | D gene | V gene | CDR3 protein | CDR3 DNA
TRBJ2-2 | once | 15 | . | TRBV6-1 | CATRPGVVDTGELFF | TGTGCCACGAGGCCAGGGGTGGTAGACACCGGGGAGCTGTTTTTT
TRBJ1-6 | . | 17 | . | TRBV2 | CASSEYSPRQDNSPLHF | TGTGCCAGCAGTGAATATTCCCCCCGACAGGATAATTCACCCCTCCACTTT
TRBJ2-3 | . | 14 | TRBD2 | TRBV7-2 | CASSSGLDADTQYF | TGTGCCAGCAGCTCCGGACTAGACGCAGATACGCAGTATTTT
TRBJ2-7 | . | 14 | . | TRBV5-4 | CASSPGLNSYEQYF | TGTGCCAGCAGCCCCGGACTGAACTCCTACGAGCAGTACTTC
TRBJ2-3 | . | 17 | . | TRBV4-1 | CASSQEGRRASTDTQYF | TGCGCCAGCAGCCAAGAAGGGCGCAGGGCTAGCACAGATACGCAGTATTTT
TRBJ2-3 | . | 16 | TRBD2 | TRBV5-1 | CASSAGLAGAADTQYF | TGCGCCAGCAGCGCGGGACTAGCGGGAGCAGCAGATACGCAGTATTTT
TRBJ1-4 | . | 14 | TRBD1 | TRBV27 | CASSGGQGFEKLFF | TGTGCCAGCAGCGGTGGACAGGGGTTTGAAAAACTGTTTTTT
TRBJ2-5 | . | 16 | TRBD2 | TRBV4-1 | CASSQDLAGPQETQYF | TGCGCCAGCAGCCAAGATTTAGCGGGGCCTCAAGAGACCCAGTACTTC
TRBJ1-1 | . | 13 | . | TRBV27 | CASSFGAFTEAFF | TGTGCCAGCAGTTTCGGAGCTTTCACTGAAGCTTTCTTT
TRBJ2-6 | . | 14 | TRBD1 | TRBV23-1 | CARGTAAGANVLTF | TGCGCCCGAGGGACAGCTGCTGGGGCCAACGTCCTGACTTTC
TRBJ2-7 | . | 18 | TRBD1 | TRBV4-2 | CASSQDPFGTGLVREQYF | TGTGCCAGCAGCCAAGATCCGTTCGGGACAGGCCTGGTGAGAGAGCAGTACTTC
TRBJ1-1 | once | 14 | . | TRBV5-1 | CASSLDDPRRGGFF | TGCGCCAGCAGCTTGGACGACCCCCGGAGGGGTGGTTTCTTT
TRBJ2-3 | . | 16 | . | TRBV7-9 | CASSSNRDTSTDTQYF | TGTGCCAGCAGCTCAAACCGGGATACTAGCACAGATACGCAGTATTTT
TRBJ2-1 | . | 19 | . | TRBV29-1 | CSVELFVGLASASYNEQFF | TGCAGCGTTGAATTATTCGTAGGACTCGCCAGTGCCTCCTACAATGAGCAGTTCTTC
TRBJ2-7 | once | 16 | TRBD1 | TRBV27 | CASSLRAGGAFDEQYF | TGTGCCAGCAGTTTACGGGCAGGGGGCGCGTTCGACGAGCAGTACTTC
TRBJ1-4 | . | 14 | . | TRBV5-1 | CASAPGSEDEKLFF | TGCGCCAGCGCACCGGGATCTGAAGATGAAAAACTGTTTTTT
TRBJ1-5 | . | 15 | . | TRBV7-2 | CASSPQDYSNQPQHF | TGTGCCAGCAGCCCACAGGATTATAGCAATCAGCCCCAGCATTTT
TRBJ2-1 | . | 15 | . | TRBV28 | CASSSLTRRDNEQFF | TGTGCCAGCAGTTCCTTGACGCGGCGGGACAATGAGCAGTTCTTC
TRBJ2-7 | . | 15 | TRBD1 | TRBV6-6 | CASSYPNRQGDEQYF | TGTGCCAGCAGTTACCCTAACCGACAGGGGGACGAGCAGTACTTC
TRBJ2-1 | . | 14 | TRBD2 | TRBV7-3 | CASSSTSGGSEQFF | TGTGCCAGCAGCTCAACTAGCGGGGGGAGTGAGCAGTTCTTC
TRBJ1-2 | . | 15 | . | TRBV4-1 | CASSQLDTQNYGYTF | TGCGCCAGCAGCCAATTGGACACTCAAAACTATGGCTACACCTTC
TRBJ1-1 | . | 14 | . | TRBV27 | CASSLRQGNTEAFF | TGTGCCAGCAGTTTAAGGCAGGGGAACACTGAAGCTTTCTTT
TRBJ1-2 | . | 14 | . | TRBV19 | CASSGTDSIYGYTF | TGTGCCAGTAGTGGCACAGACAGCATCTATGGCTACACCTTC
TRBJ1-5 | . | 15 | TRBD1 | TRBV19 | CASSWTGRQDQPQHF | TGTGCCAGTAGTTGGACAGGGAGGCAGGATCAGCCCCAGCATTTT
TRBJ1-6 | . | 15 | . | TRBV9 | CASSVDGDYNSPLHF | TGTGCCAGCAGCGTAGACGGGGACTATAATTCACCCCTCCACTTT
TRBJ1-1 | . | 16 | TRBD1 | TRBV10-3 | CAISSGTGGAGTEAFF | TGTGCCATCAGTTCCGGGACAGGGGGCGCGGGGACTGAAGCTTTCTTT
TRBJ1-1 | . | 12 | . | TRBV28 | CASKFDSTEAFF | TGTGCCAGCAAATTCGACAGCACTGAAGCTTTCTTT
TRBJ1-5 | . | 13 | . | TRBV2 | CASGGGNQKPQHF | TGTGCCAGTGGGGGGGGGAATCAAAAGCCCCAGCATTTT
TRBJ1-4 | . | 14 | . | TRBV27 | CASSLFQGNEKLFF | TGTGCCAGCAGTTTATTTCAGGGGAATGAAAAACTGTTTTTT
TRBJ2-3 | . | 16 | TRBD2 | TRBV5-4 | CASSLGLAGETDTQYF | TGTGCCAGCAGCTTGGGGTTAGCGGGGGAAACAGATACGCAGTATTTT
TRBJ2-5 | . | 15 | TRBD1 | TRBV19 | CASSISQGNQETQYF | TGTGCCAGTAGTATATCACAGGGGAATCAAGAGACCCAGTACTTC
TRBJ2-1 | . | 15 | . | TRBV7-2 | CASSLILVGGNEQFF | TGTGCCAGCAGCTTAATACTTGTTGGGGGGAATGAGCAGTTCTTC
TRBJ2-2 | . | 15 | . | TRBV19 | CASSPSSLLTGELFF | TGTGCCAGTAGCCCTAGTTCTCTCTTAACCGGGGAGCTGTTTTTT
TRBJ1-1 | . | 16 | TRBD1 | TRBV19 | CATQNSRQGAVTEAFF | TGTGCCACCCAGAACTCCCGACAGGGGGCCGTCACTGAAGCTTTCTTT
TRBJ1-5 | . | 15 | . | TRBV4-2 | CASSQDRASNQPQHF | TGTGCCAGCAGCCAAGACAGGGCTAGCAATCAGCCCCAGCATTTT
TRBJ2-5 | . | 13 | . | TRBV5-6 | CASSLGGGETQYF | TGTGCCAGCAGCTTGGGGGGAGGAGAGACCCAGTACTTC
TRBJ1-5 | once | 14 | TRBD1 | TRBV27 | CASSPWDRNQPQHF | TGTGCCAGCAGTCCATGGGACAGGAATCAGCCCCAGCATTTT
TRBJ2-3 | . | 16 | TRBD2 | TRBV5-4 | CASSPTSGGLTDTQYF | TGTGCCAGCAGCCCGACTAGCGGGGGACTCACAGATACGCAGTATTTT
TRBJ2-2 | . | 14 | TRBD2 | TRBV6-4 | CASSDSTSAGELFF | TGTGCCAGCAGTGACTCGACTAGCGCCGGGGAGCTGTTTTTT
TRBJ1-5 | . | 11 | . | TRBV28 | CASQSPGPQHF | TGTGCCAGCCAATCCCCCGGGCCCCAGCATTTT
TRBJ2-2 | once | 16 | TRBD2 | TRBV19 | CASSPLAGMNTGELFF | TGTGCCAGTAGTCCATTAGCGGGTATGAACACCGGGGAGCTGTTTTTT
TRBJ2-5 | . | 16 | . | TRBV5-8 | CASSLGLQGWGETQYF | TGTGCCAGCAGCTTGGGGCTACAGGGTTGGGGTGAGACCCAGTACTTC
TRBJ2-5 | . | 16 | . | TRBV30 | CAWSVKKGGGQETQYF | TGTGCCTGGAGTGTAAAGAAGGGCGGAGGGCAAGAGACCCAGTACTTC
TRBJ1-2 | . | 12 | . | TRBV5-4 | CASSLDGYGYTF | TGTGCCAGCAGCTTGGACGGTTATGGCTACACCTTC
TRBJ1-2 | . | 13 | TRBD1 | TRBV10-3 | CATNPGGNYGYTF | TGTGCCACGAACCCAGGGGGGAACTATGGCTACACCTTC
TRBJ2-7 | . | 14 | . | TRBV5-6 | CASSPEDKTYEQYF | TGTGCCAGCAGCCCAGAGGACAAGACCTACGAGCAGTACTTC
TRBJ1-6 | . | 16 | . | TRBV5-1 | CASSSPVGDSDSPLHF | TGCGCCAGCAGCTCCCCAGTTGGAGACAGCGATTCACCCCTCCACTTT
TRBJ2-7 | . | 11 | . | TRBV18 | CASSQNYEQYF | TGTGCCAGCTCTCAAAACTACGAGCAGTACTTC
TRBJ2-3 | . | 15 | TRBD2 | TRBV6-1 | CASIKPSGGTGTQYF | TGTGCCAGCATAAAACCTAGCGGGGGGACGGGTACGCAGTATTTT
TRBJ2-2 | . | 16 | TRBD1 | TRBV27 | CASSLYPRGRTGELFF | TGTGCCAGCAGTTTGTATCCCAGGGGGCGAACCGGGGAGCTGTTTTTT